The rows below give T cell receptor beta chains drawn from one sample of a study of post-analysis software for immune sequencing data. TCRdb redid the calling of the PCR reads with MiXCR, one entry per CDR3 protein. The profile covers 550,000 to 700,000 distinct CDR3 sequences, with 44% appearing a single time and roughly 1.8% taken by the ten largest. Sequencing was done on a sample of blood. These TCRs come from a girl under 18 with multiple sclerosis. CDR3s include the opening cysteine and the closing phenylalanine or tryptophan. The order of the fields is clone size, V gene, D gene, J gene, CDR3 protein, CDR3 DNA. D genes are given only for firm matches. Part of the rows lack a size; the others show once, few, many or a class for expanded clones.

clone size: few; V gene: TRBV3-1; D gene: -; J gene: TRBJ2-1; CDR3 protein: CASSVPGGATYNEQFF; CDR3 DNA: TGTGCCAGCAGCGTTCCAGGGGGGGCGACATACAATGAGCAGTTCTTC
clone size: -; V gene: TRBV4-1; D gene: TRBD2; J gene: TRBJ2-5; CDR3 protein: CASSQGLDYQETQYF; CDR3 DNA: TGCGCCAGCAGCCAGGGACTAGATTACCAAGAGACCCAGTACTTC
clone size: -; V gene: TRBV5-1; D gene: -; J gene: TRBJ1-1; CDR3 protein: CASSLEGLATEAFF; CDR3 DNA: TGCGCCAGCAGCTTGGAGGGGCTTGCGACTGAAGCTTTCTTT
clone size: -; V gene: TRBV6-1; D gene: -; J gene: TRBJ2-1; CDR3 protein: CASSSQSGVQFF; CDR3 DNA: TGTGCCAGCAGTTCACAGTCCGGGGTGCAGTTCTTC
clone size: few; V gene: TRBV12-3/TRBV12-4; D gene: -; J gene: TRBJ1-2; CDR3 protein: CASSYSGDGYTF; CDR3 DNA: TGTGCCAGCAGTTATTCAGGGGATGGCTACACCTTC
clone size: -; V gene: TRBV7-2; D gene: -; J gene: TRBJ2-5; CDR3 protein: CASSRRAGRFQETQYF; CDR3 DNA: TGTGCCAGCAGCCGTCGCGCAGGGCGCTTCCAAGAGACCCAGTACTTC
clone size: -; V gene: TRBV7-2; D gene: TRBD2; J gene: TRBJ2-1; CDR3 protein: CASRYSGGHNEQFF; CDR3 DNA: TGTGCCAGCAGATACAGCGGGGGGCACAATGAGCAGTTCTTC
clone size: -; V gene: TRBV4-1; D gene: -; J gene: TRBJ1-2; CDR3 protein: CASSHPGAYGYTF; CDR3 DNA: TGCGCCAGCAGCCATCCGGGGGCCTATGGCTACACCTTC
clone size: many; V gene: TRBV15; D gene: -; J gene: TRBJ2-5; CDR3 protein: CATGAQVQETQYF; CDR3 DNA: TGTGCCACAGGGGCCCAAGTACAAGAGACCCAGTACTTC
clone size: few; V gene: TRBV7-9; D gene: TRBD2; J gene: TRBJ2-1; CDR3 protein: CASSFGLAVGNEQFF; CDR3 DNA: TGTGCCAGCAGCTTCGGGCTAGCGGTAGGGAATGAGCAGTTCTTC
clone size: -; V gene: TRBV20-1; D gene: -; J gene: TRBJ1-1; CDR3 protein: CSARAPWGGRMNTEAFF; CDR3 DNA: TGCAGTGCTAGAGCCCCCTGGGGGGGGAGGATGAACACTGAAGCTTTCTTT
clone size: -; V gene: TRBV5-1; D gene: -; J gene: TRBJ2-1; CDR3 protein: CASSLRNSYNEQFF; CDR3 DNA: TGCGCCAGCAGCCTCAGAAACTCCTACAATGAGCAGTTCTTC
clone size: -; V gene: TRBV20-1; D gene: -; J gene: TRBJ1-5; CDR3 protein: CSARDRARGPNQPQHF; CDR3 DNA: TGCAGTGCTAGAGATCGGGCCAGGGGACCCAATCAGCCCCAGCATTTT
clone size: few; V gene: TRBV6-5; D gene: -; J gene: TRBJ2-7; CDR3 protein: CASSGGPYEQYF; CDR3 DNA: TGTGCCAGCTCTGGGGGACCATACGAGCAGTACTTC
clone size: -; V gene: TRBV5-1; D gene: TRBD2; J gene: TRBJ2-1; CDR3 protein: CASSLGWGGSYNEQFF; CDR3 DNA: TGCGCCAGCAGCTTGGGTTGGGGGGGGTCCTACAATGAGCAGTTCTTC
clone size: -; V gene: TRBV11-1; D gene: -; J gene: TRBJ1-2; CDR3 protein: CASGGKGYTF; CDR3 DNA: TGTGCCAGCGGGGGAAAGGGCTACACCTTC
clone size: few; V gene: TRBV5-1; D gene: -; J gene: TRBJ2-5; CDR3 protein: CASSLNSGQGETQYF; CDR3 DNA: TGCGCCAGCAGCTTGAATAGCGGCCAAGGGGAGACCCAGTACTTC
clone size: -; V gene: TRBV20-1; D gene: TRBD2; J gene: TRBJ2-7; CDR3 protein: CSAREQEGPSGRQYF; CDR3 DNA: TGCAGTGCTAGAGAACAGGAGGGCCCTAGCGGGAGGCAGTACTTC
clone size: few; V gene: TRBV12-3/TRBV12-4; D gene: TRBD1; J gene: TRBJ2-7; CDR3 protein: CASSPGQKTYEQYF; CDR3 DNA: TGTGCCAGCAGTCCGGGACAGAAAACCTACGAGCAGTACTTC
clone size: many; V gene: TRBV5-5; D gene: TRBD1; J gene: TRBJ1-2; CDR3 protein: CASSLRQGNYGYTF; CDR3 DNA: TGTGCCAGCAGCCTTCGACAGGGAAACTATGGCTACACCTTC
clone size: -; V gene: TRBV2; D gene: TRBD2; J gene: TRBJ2-5; CDR3 protein: CASRGGRVETQYF; CDR3 DNA: TGTGCCAGCAGGGGCGGGAGAGTGGAGACCCAGTACTTC
clone size: -; V gene: TRBV12-3/TRBV12-4; D gene: -; J gene: TRBJ2-3; CDR3 protein: CASSLVPGSDTQYF; CDR3 DNA: TGTGCCAGCAGTTTGGTACCGGGATCGGATACGCAGTATTTT
clone size: few; V gene: TRBV5-6; D gene: TRBD1; J gene: TRBJ1-1; CDR3 protein: CASSPGTGETEAFF; CDR3 DNA: TGTGCCAGCAGCCCTGGGACAGGGGAGACTGAAGCTTTCTTT
clone size: -; V gene: TRBV6-2/TRBV6-3; D gene: -; J gene: TRBJ1-5; CDR3 protein: CATKGPGYNQPQHF; CDR3 DNA: TGTGCCACTAAGGGACCAGGCTACAATCAGCCCCAGCATTTT
clone size: -; V gene: TRBV27; D gene: -; J gene: TRBJ2-3; CDR3 protein: CASSSLGFSSTDTQYF; CDR3 DNA: TGTGCCAGCAGTTCCCTCGGGTTCTCTAGCACAGATACGCAGTATTTT
clone size: -; V gene: TRBV6-5; D gene: -; J gene: TRBJ1-1; CDR3 protein: CASRQGGGTEAFF; CDR3 DNA: TGTGCCAGCAGACAGGGCGGAGGCACTGAAGCTTTCTTT
clone size: -; V gene: TRBV5-1; D gene: TRBD1; J gene: TRBJ1-5; CDR3 protein: CASSSTGGGQPQHF; CDR3 DNA: TGCGCCAGCAGCAGCACAGGGGGCGGGCAGCCCCAGCATTTT
clone size: -; V gene: TRBV5-1; D gene: TRBD1; J gene: TRBJ2-5; CDR3 protein: CASSSGQHQETQYF; CDR3 DNA: TGCGCCAGCAGCTCGGGACAGCATCAAGAGACCCAGTACTTC
clone size: few; V gene: TRBV20-1; D gene: -; J gene: TRBJ2-7; CDR3 protein: CSARMAQRSSYEQYF; CDR3 DNA: TGCAGTGCTAGAATGGCCCAGCGGAGCTCCTACGAGCAGTACTTC
clone size: -; V gene: TRBV20-1; D gene: -; J gene: TRBJ1-5; CDR3 protein: CSASQQWAFDGNQPQHF; CDR3 DNA: TGCAGTGCTAGCCAACAATGGGCCTTCGATGGCAATCAGCCCCAGCATTTT
clone size: -; V gene: TRBV10-3; D gene: -; J gene: TRBJ2-1; CDR3 protein: CAISGGNPQGETQFF; CDR3 DNA: TGTGCCATCAGTGGTGGGAACCCCCAAGGAGAGACCCAGTTCTTC
clone size: -; V gene: TRBV12-3/TRBV12-4; D gene: -; J gene: TRBJ2-7; CDR3 protein: CASSLVPGLGGYEQYF; CDR3 DNA: TGTGCCAGCAGTTTAGTTCCCGGACTAGGGGGGTACGAGCAGTACTTC
clone size: few; V gene: TRBV7-2; D gene: TRBD2; J gene: TRBJ2-3; CDR3 protein: CASSPKAGRASTDTQYF; CDR3 DNA: TGTGCCAGCAGCCCCAAGGCCGGGAGGGCCAGCACAGATACGCAGTATTTT
clone size: -; V gene: TRBV6-1; D gene: -; J gene: TRBJ2-7; CDR3 protein: CASSDGGGYYYEQYF; CDR3 DNA: TGTGCCAGCAGTGATGGGGGCGGATATTACTACGAGCAGTACTTC
clone size: few; V gene: TRBV30; D gene: -; J gene: TRBJ2-7; CDR3 protein: CAWALVNLGEQYF; CDR3 DNA: TGTGCCTGGGCCCTGGTTAACCTGGGGGAGCAGTACTTC
clone size: few; V gene: TRBV7-9; D gene: -; J gene: TRBJ2-1; CDR3 protein: CASSHKTSLLSEQFF; CDR3 DNA: TGTGCCAGCAGCCATAAGACATCCTTATTGAGTGAGCAGTTCTTC
clone size: -; V gene: TRBV5-1; D gene: -; J gene: TRBJ1-1; CDR3 protein: CASSLATANTEAFF; CDR3 DNA: TGTGCCAGCAGTTTAGCGACAGCTAACACTGAAGCTTTCTTT
clone size: -; V gene: TRBV7-9; D gene: TRBD1; J gene: TRBJ2-7; CDR3 protein: CASSPRDRATYEQYF; CDR3 DNA: TGTGCCAGCAGCCCCCGGGACAGGGCGACCTACGAGCAGTACTTC
clone size: few; V gene: TRBV7-2; D gene: TRBD2; J gene: TRBJ2-5; CDR3 protein: CASSLSSGGETQYF; CDR3 DNA: TGTGCCAGCAGCTTATCTAGCGGGGGAGAGACCCAGTACTTC
clone size: few; V gene: TRBV5-1; D gene: -; J gene: TRBJ1-1; CDR3 protein: CASSTQTSMNTEAFF; CDR3 DNA: TGCGCCAGCAGCACACAGACGTCCATGAACACTGAAGCTTTCTTT
clone size: once; V gene: TRBV11-2; D gene: TRBD1; J gene: TRBJ2-5; CDR3 protein: CASRRNNRGSGTQYF; CDR3 DNA: TGTGCCAGCAGACGAAACAACAGGGGTTCTGGGACCCAGTACTTC
clone size: -; V gene: TRBV2; D gene: -; J gene: TRBJ2-1; CDR3 protein: CASSAPGAGEQFF; CDR3 DNA: TGTGCCAGCAGTGCCCCGGGGGCTGGTGAGCAGTTCTTC
clone size: -; V gene: TRBV5-6; D gene: TRBD1; J gene: TRBJ1-5; CDR3 protein: CASSLAGTGGAFQPQHF; CDR3 DNA: TGTGCCAGCAGCTTGGCAGGGACAGGGGGCGCTTTTCAGCCCCAGCATTTT
clone size: few; V gene: TRBV4-1; D gene: -; J gene: TRBJ1-2; CDR3 protein: CASSPLGRNNYGYTF; CDR3 DNA: TGCGCCAGCAGCCCTTTAGGGAGGAATAACTATGGCTACACCTTC
clone size: -; V gene: TRBV20-1; D gene: -; J gene: TRBJ2-3; CDR3 protein: CSARDPREVTDTQYF; CDR3 DNA: TGCAGTGCTAGAGATCCCAGGGAGGTCACAGATACGCAGTATTTT
clone size: -; V gene: TRBV12-3/TRBV12-4; D gene: -; J gene: TRBJ2-5; CDR3 protein: CASSSAGPGQQINQETQYF; CDR3 DNA: TGTGCCAGCAGTTCGGCCGGACCCGGACAGCAGATAAACCAAGAGACCCAGTACTTC
clone size: -; V gene: TRBV20-1; D gene: -; J gene: TRBJ1-5; CDR3 protein: CSAGPVGQSNQPQHF; CDR3 DNA: TGCAGTGCTGGCCCCGTCGGACAGAGCAATCAGCCCCAGCATTTT
clone size: -; V gene: TRBV11-2; D gene: -; J gene: TRBJ2-6; CDR3 protein: CASSPGTYSGANVLTF; CDR3 DNA: TGTGCCAGCAGCCCAGGGACTTACTCTGGGGCCAACGTCCTGACTTTC
clone size: -; V gene: TRBV5-1; D gene: TRBD2; J gene: TRBJ2-5; CDR3 protein: CASSSLRAGDETQYF; CDR3 DNA: TGCGCCAGCAGCTCCCTTCGGGCGGGAGATGAGACCCAGTACTTC
clone size: -; V gene: TRBV5-6; D gene: TRBD1; J gene: TRBJ1-6; CDR3 protein: CVSGRQGSYNSPLHF; CDR3 DNA: TGTGTCAGCGGAAGACAGGGCTCCTATAATTCACCCCTCCACTTT
clone size: -; V gene: TRBV10-3; D gene: TRBD1; J gene: TRBJ2-7; CDR3 protein: CAISATGNTYEQYF; CDR3 DNA: TGTGCCATCAGTGCGACAGGGAATACTTACGAGCAGTACTTC
clone size: -; V gene: TRBV7-2; D gene: -; J gene: TRBJ1-2; CDR3 protein: CASSSRAGLDRRGGYTF; CDR3 DNA: TGTGCCAGCAGCTCCCGGGCAGGGTTGGATCGTAGGGGTGGCTACACCTTC